This T cell receptor (beta chain) is drawn from a study of T cell responses to AZD1222 COVID-19 vaccine. Study-wide points: Spike-specific TCR breadth and depth both grew after two AZD1222 doses. There were mostly white British donors and more females than males, and clonal diversity was possibly underestimated. Only a handful of people who got AZD1222 tested seropositive at baseline.

V was clipped by 4 bases and J by 7 bases; unmatched bases: 6. The CDR3 spans 13 residues. Germline V gene lookup returns CDR1 MNHEY and CDR2 SMNVEV (reference sequence). Worth noting for this clone: What it recognizes is unknown.

Libraries were prepared by immunoSEQ multiplex PCR; TCRdb keeps only in-frame clonotypes and omits some of them. The repertoire includes roughly 70,000 clones, approximately 79% of them detected once, and about a quarter sits in the top ten. V usage is TRBV27 and J usage is TRBJ1-2; 7 bases are a match to TRBD1. The specimen was peripheral blood, collected on day 0 of MenACWY control vaccination. The TCR sequence derives from an adult in good health. The CDR3 bases are TGTGCCAGCAGTTCCACAGGGGTCGGTGGCTACACCTTC. Translating it yields CASSSTGVGGYTF.